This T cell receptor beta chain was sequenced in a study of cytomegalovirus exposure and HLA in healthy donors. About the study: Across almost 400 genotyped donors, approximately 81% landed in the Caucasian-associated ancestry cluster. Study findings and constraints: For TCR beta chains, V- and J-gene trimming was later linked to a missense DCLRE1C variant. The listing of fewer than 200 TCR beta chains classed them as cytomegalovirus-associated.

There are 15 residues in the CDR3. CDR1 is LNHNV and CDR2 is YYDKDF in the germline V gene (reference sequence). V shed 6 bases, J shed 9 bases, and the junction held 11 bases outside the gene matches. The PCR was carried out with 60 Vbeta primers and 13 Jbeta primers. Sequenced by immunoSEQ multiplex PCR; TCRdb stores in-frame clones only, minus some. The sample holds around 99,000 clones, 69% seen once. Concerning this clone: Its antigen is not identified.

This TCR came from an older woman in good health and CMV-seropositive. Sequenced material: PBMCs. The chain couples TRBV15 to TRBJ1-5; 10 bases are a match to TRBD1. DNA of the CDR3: TGTGCCACCAGATTGGACAGGGGGGCCGGCGGGCCCCAGCATTTT. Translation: CATRLDRGAGGPQHF. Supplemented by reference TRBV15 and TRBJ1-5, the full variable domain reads DAMVIQNPRYQVTQFGKPVTLSCSQTLNHNVMYWYQQKSSQAPKLLFHYYDKDFNNEADTPDNFQSRRPNTSFCFLDIRSPGLGDTAMYLCATRLDRGAGGPQHFGDGTRLSIL.